Following are 18 T cell receptor beta chains from one sample sequenced in a study of cytomegalovirus exposure and HLA in healthy donors. PCR amplification relied on 60 Vbeta primers (plus 13 Jbeta primers). Assay used: immunoSEQ multiplex PCR; TCRdb lists only in-frame clones, some missing. This repertoire includes 50,000 or so clones. Sequencing was performed on PBMCs. The receptors derive from a middle-aged woman in good health and CMV-seronegative.

Concerning this clone itself: The junction departs from germline at one end; a sequencing error may be responsible. The J gene is TRBJ2-3, the V gene TRBV4-1; weak D call: TRBD2 (5 bases). Per the germline V gene, CDR1 is MGHRA and CDR2 is YSYEKL. CDR3 length: 15 amino acids. The CDR3 loop reads CASSLERESTDKQYF. DNA of the CDR3: TGCGCCAGCAGTCTCGAGAGGGAGAGCACAGATAAGCAGTATTTT.

The CDR3 DNA follows: TGCGCCAGCAGCCCGGAGCCAGGGGGGAATGGCTACACCTTC. Translated, it gives CASSPEPGGNGYTF. The chain recombines TRBV5-1 with TRBJ1-2, with TRBD1 matching over 7 bases. Trimming cost V 4 bases and J 6 bases; bases outside gene matches: 9. The CDR3 sequence is 14 residues long. Germline values: CDR1 SGHRS, CDR2 YFSETQ.

V gene TRBV7-2 combines with J gene TRBJ1-6; D perhaps matches TRBD1 (5 bases). Per the germline V gene, CDR1 is SGHTA and CDR2 is FQGNSA. Trimming pared 1 base from V and 8 bases from J, leaving 15 bases between. The CDR3 extends over 16 amino acids. In nucleotides, the CDR3 is TGTGCCAGCAGCTTAGAGGGGTACCAGGGCGATTCACCCCTCCACTTT. Translating it yields CASSLEGYQGDSPLHF.

This chain links TRBV6-6 with TRBJ1-3, with a tentative D call TRBD1 (5 bases). This CDR3 has 16 residues. Germline loops: CDR1 MNHNY, CDR2 SVGAGI (reference sequence). Trimming removed 2 bases from V and 0 bases from J, with 11 bases in between. DNA of the CDR3: TGTGCCAGCAGTTACGGCGGGGCCAACTCTGGAAACACCATATATTTT. This encodes CASSYGGANSGNTIYF.

This rearrangement joins TRBV7-9 to TRBJ2-7, with 12 bases aligning to TRBD2. The J segment lost 3 bases and the V segment lost 5 bases, leaving 5 bases of the junction unmatched. Germline-derived CDR1 and CDR2 are SEHNR and FQNEAQ (reference sequence). The CDR3 is made up of 15 amino acids. CDR3 nucleotide sequence: TGTGCCAGCAGCCGACTAGCGGGGGAGTACTACGAGCAGTACTTC. It specifies CASSRLAGEYYEQYF.

V usage is TRBV5-8 and J usage is TRBJ1-4; the match to TRBD1 covers 10 bases. Germline values: CDR1 SGHTS, CDR2 YDEGEE. V lost 0 bases, J lost 6 bases, and 8 bases stayed unmatched. The CDR3 runs to 17 residues. The CDR3 DNA reads TGTGCCAGCAGCTTGGGCCGTTGGGACAGGGGTTATGAAAAACTGTTTTTT. As protein: CASSLGRWDRGYEKLFF.

The V call is TRBV5-6, the J call TRBJ1-5, with TRBD1 matching over 10 bases. The J segment lost 7 bases and the V segment lost 0 bases, leaving 4 bases of the junction unmatched. This CDR3 is 15 amino acids long. CDR1 SGHDT and CDR2 YYEEEE come from the germline V gene. CDR3 bases: TGTGCCAGCAGCTTGGGACAGGGGGCAGGGCAGCCCCAGCATTTT. Residues: CASSLGQGAGQPQHF. Supplemented by reference TRBV5-6 and TRBJ1-5, the full variable domain reads DAGVTQSPTHLIKTRGQQVTLRCSPKSGHDTVSWYQQALGQGPQFIFQYYEEEERQRGNFPDRFSGHQFPNYSSELNVNALLLGDSALYLCASSLGQGAGQPQHFGDGTRLSIL.

V usage is TRBV19 and J usage is TRBJ2-7, with 10 bases lining up with TRBD2. The germline V gene has CDR1 LNHDA and CDR2 SQIVND (reference sequence). V lost 5 bases and J lost 5; bases outside the gene matches: 3. The CDR3 is 13 residues long. CDR3 nucleotide sequence: TGTGCCAGTAGTGCTAGCGGGGGTAACGAGCAGTACTTC. The encoded protein is CASSASGGNEQYF.

This chain connects TRBV5-5 to TRBJ1-1, with 7 bases fitting TRBD1. Germline loops: CDR1 SGHKS, CDR2 YYEKEE (reference sequence). V shed 10 bases and J 1 base; nucleotides not matched to a gene: 10. The CDR3 spans 14 residues. CDR3 sequence (DNA): TGTGCCCCCGGTAGGGGGACAGAGAACACTGAAGCTTTCTTT. This encodes CAPGRGTENTEAFF.

The genes are TRBV28 and TRBJ1-6; a possible D gene is TRBD1 (5 bases). Germline CDR1 is MDHEN and CDR2 is SYDVKM. The CDR3 loop spans 14 amino acids. V shed 11 bases and J shed 8 bases, with 19 bases lying between them. The CDR3 nucleotides read TGTGCCCTGGGACCGGGGGACGGGTATTCACCCCTCCACTTT. This sequence encodes CALGPGDGYSPLHF. The full variable domain, rest sourced from reference TRBV28 and TRBJ1-6, is DVKVTQSSRYLVKRTGEKVFLECVQDMDHENMFWYRQDPGLGLRLIYFSYDVKMKEKGDIPEGYSVSREKKERFSLILESASTNQTSMYLCALGPGDGYSPLHFGNGTRLTVT.

The rearrangement links TRBV13 to TRBJ1-2; tentatively, D is TRBD1 (6 bases). CDR3 size: 14 residues. V lost 5 bases and J 8 bases, leaving 18 bases between the germline ends. Germline V gives CDR1 PRHDT, CDR2 FYEKMQ (reference sequence). Written as DNA, the CDR3 is TGTGCCAGCAGCCGGGAGGGGGGGAGAGAGGGCTACACCTTC. Its protein is CASSREGGREGYTF.

This chain joins TRBV6-1 and TRBJ2-5; 8 bases are shared with TRBD1. Germline lookup yields CDR1 MNHNS and CDR2 SASEGT. The V segment lost 6 bases and the J segment 3 bases; nucleotides outside the gene matches: 6. CDR3 size: 14 residues. CDR3 amino acids: CASSLGTGEETQYF. The CDR3 nucleotides are TGTGCCAGCAGCCTCGGGACAGGTGAAGAGACCCAGTACTTC.

This sequence joins TRBV28 and TRBJ2-3, with 14 bases that match TRBD2. The V gene's germline CDR1 is MDHEN and CDR2 SYDVKM. This CDR3 is 14 amino acids long. V lost 9 bases and J lost 4; bases outside the gene matches: 3. CDR3 sequence reads: CARTGLAGADTQYF. The DNA for the CDR3 is TGTGCCAGGACGGGACTAGCGGGGGCAGATACGCAGTATTTT.

V gene TRBV5-1 combines with J gene TRBJ2-5; TRBD1 matches at 7 bases. From germline, CDR1 is SGHRS and CDR2 YFSETQ. CDR3 length: 14 residues. V gave up 4 bases and J gave up 3 bases; unmatched junction bases: 6. The CDR3 sequence: CASSKQGLEETQYF. Here the CDR3 DNA reads TGCGCCAGCAGCAAACAGGGGCTCGAAGAGACCCAGTACTTC.

J is TRBJ2-7 and V is TRBV19; 7 positions match TRBD1. CDR1 and CDR2 from the germline V gene are LNHDA and SQIVND (reference sequence). With 4 bases clipped from V and 2 bases from J, the junction kept 5 bases outside the gene matches. This CDR3 contains 14 residues. CDR3 sequence (DNA): TGTGCCAGTAGTAACCAGGGGGTTCCCTACGAGCAGTACTTC. Translation: CASSNQGVPYEQYF.

This sequence joins TRBV2 and TRBJ2-5; 13 bases fit TRBD2. Trimming removed 6 bases from V and 1 base from J; junction bases left unmatched: 8. This CDR3 has 17 residues. The germline CDR1 and CDR2 sequences are SNHLY and FYNNEI. CDR3 bases: TGTGCCAGCAGAGGAGGACTAGCGGGAGTGTTCCAAGAGACCCAGTACTTC. Amino acids: CASRGGLAGVFQETQYF. Full variable domain (outside the CDR3, taken from reference TRBV2 and TRBJ2-5): EPEVTQTPSHQVTQMGQEVILRCVPISNHLYFYWYRQILGQKVEFLVSFYNNEISEKSEIFDDQFSVERPDGSNFTLKIRSTKLEDSAMYFCASRGGLAGVFQETQYFGPGTRLLVL.

The chain is built from TRBV2 and TRBJ1-5; no clear D. CDR3 length equals 13 residues. Germline assignment: CDR1 SNHLY and CDR2 FYNNEI. The V gene lost 6 bases and the J gene lost 2 bases, with 8 bases spanning the gap. This CDR3 reads CASSPGGNQPQHF. The CDR3 DNA follows: TGTGCCAGCAGCCCAGGCGGCAATCAGCCCCAGCATTTT.

The gene calls are TRBV27 and TRBJ2-7; possible D gene TRBD1, 6 bases. CDR1 and CDR2 from the germline V gene are MNHEY and SMNVEV (reference sequence). Deletions cut 5 bases from V and 0 bases from J, with 11 bases between. The CDR3 runs 14 residues. The CDR3, as DNA: TGTGCCAGCAGTCCGGACAGCAACTCCTACGAGCAGTACTTC. This gives the protein CASSPDSNSYEQYF.